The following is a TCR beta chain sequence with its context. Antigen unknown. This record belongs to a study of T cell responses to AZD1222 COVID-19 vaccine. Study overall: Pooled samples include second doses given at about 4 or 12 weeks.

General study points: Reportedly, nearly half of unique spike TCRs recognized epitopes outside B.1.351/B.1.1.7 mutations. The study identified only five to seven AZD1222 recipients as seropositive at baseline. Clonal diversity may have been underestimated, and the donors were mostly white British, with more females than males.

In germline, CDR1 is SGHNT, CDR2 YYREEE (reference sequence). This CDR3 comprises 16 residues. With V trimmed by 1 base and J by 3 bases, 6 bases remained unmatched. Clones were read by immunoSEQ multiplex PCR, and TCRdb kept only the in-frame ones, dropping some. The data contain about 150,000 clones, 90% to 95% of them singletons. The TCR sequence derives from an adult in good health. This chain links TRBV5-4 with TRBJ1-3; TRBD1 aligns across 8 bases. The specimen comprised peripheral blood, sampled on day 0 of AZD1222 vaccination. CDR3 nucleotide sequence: TGTGCCAGCAGCTTGAGGACAGGGCGGGTTGGAAACACCATATATTTT. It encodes CASSLRTGRVGNTIYF.